These 14 T cell receptor beta chains were all obtained from the same sample, sequenced in a study of cytomegalovirus exposure and HLA in healthy donors (TCRdb year 2017). Library prep was done by the immunoSEQ multiplex PCR assay. For the multiplex PCR, a mixture combining 60 forward primers for TCR Vbeta segments and 13 reverse primers for TCR Jbeta segments was used. TCRdb stores this immuneACCESS table with in-frame sequences only. Part of the clones is absent; in the studies checked, under half of the shortfall reflects unresolved V genes, and no reason is known for the rest. The sample's own table lists some 75,000 clones. Of the sample, approximately 5% falls within the top ten clones. Specimen: PBMCs. These receptors were obtained from a man aged 35-49 years in good health and CMV-seronegative.

This chain links TRBV10-3 with TRBJ2-7; 8 bases are a match to TRBD2. The CDR3 contains 15 residues. CDR1 is ENHRY and CDR2 is SYGVKD in the germline V gene. The ends lost 6 bases at V and 2 bases at J; junction bases unmatched: 9. The CDR3 loop reads CAISPGGVQAYEQYF. CDR3 DNA: TGTGCCATCAGCCCGGGGGGGGTGCAGGCCTACGAGCAGTACTTC.

This rearrangement joins TRBV4-3 to TRBJ2-3, with TRBD2 matching 8 bases. Trimming cost V 0 bases and J 2 bases; bases outside gene matches: 4. Germline loops: CDR1 LGHNA, CDR2 YSLEER. CDR3 length equals 16 residues. CDR3 region: CASSQDRSGITDTQYF. CDR3 coding DNA: TGCGCCAGCAGCCAAGATCGTAGCGGGATCACAGATACGCAGTATTTT.

This chain links TRBV7-2 with TRBJ2-1; D perhaps matches TRBD2 (6 bases). V shed 5 bases and J shed 2 bases, with 13 bases lying between them. Germline values: CDR1 SGHTA, CDR2 FQGNSA. The CDR3 is 15 amino acids. This chain's CDR3 is CASSLGSGPYNEQFF. The CDR3 coding sequence is TGTGCCAGCAGCCTGGGGAGCGGGCCCTACAATGAGCAGTTCTTC.

The chain joins TRBV29-1 to TRBJ1-5; 8 nucleotides agree with TRBD1. Germline V gives CDR1 SQVTM, CDR2 ANQGSEA. This CDR3 region has 13 residues. Germline trimming cut 6 bases from V and 7 bases from J; bases unmatched to any gene: 8. CDR3 sequence (DNA): TGCAGCGTCCGGACAGGGAGTGGCCAGCCCCAGCATTTT. It specifies CSVRTGSGQPQHF.

V usage is TRBV5-4 and J usage is TRBJ2-4; D is unresolved. V was clipped by 1 base and J by 9 bases, with 20 bases between them. Germline CDR1 SGHNT, CDR2 YYREEE (reference sequence). The CDR3 length is 16 residues. The CDR3, as DNA: TGTGCCAGCAGCTTGCGGTGGTCCTCTAGTGGCAGCATTCAGTACTTC. This sequence encodes CASSLRWSSSGSIQYF. Full variable domain (outside the CDR3, taken from reference TRBV5-4 and TRBJ2-4): ETGVTQSPTHLIKTRGQQVTLRCSSQSGHNTVSWYQQALGQGPQFIFQYYREEENGRGNFPPRFSGLQFPNYSSELNVNALELDDSALYLCASSLRWSSSGSIQYFGAGTRLSVL.

The chain uses TRBV15 and TRBJ1-2; no clear D. The CDR3 spans 15 residues. Germline V gives CDR1 LNHNV, CDR2 YYDKDF (reference sequence). Trimming took off 1 base at V and 4 bases at J, with 13 bases between the two ends. The DNA of the CDR3 is TGTGCCACCAGCAGAGGGACGGGAGGTTCCTATGGCTACACCTTC. Translated, it gives CATSRGTGGSYGYTF.

This chain connects TRBV27 to TRBJ1-1; D may be TRBD1 (5 bases). Per germline, CDR1 MNHEY and CDR2 SMNVEV (reference sequence). The CDR3 is 17 amino acids. The germline V and J ends were trimmed by 0 bases and 1 base, with 15 bases remaining between them. Here the CDR3 reads CASSLSSGDWENTEAFF. In nucleotides, the CDR3 is TGTGCCAGCAGTTTATCGTCGGGGGATTGGGAGAACACTGAAGCTTTCTTT.

V usage is TRBV28 and J usage is TRBJ2-3, with 7 positions matching TRBD2. Germline V gene data show CDR1 as MDHEN and CDR2 as SYDVKM. Germline trimming cut 7 bases from V and 4 bases from J; bases unmatched to any gene: 11. CDR3 length: 15 residues. In DNA, the CDR3 is TGTGCCAGCAATAGCCTGGGGGAGGGCCCAGATACGCAGTATTTT. Protein: CASNSLGEGPDTQYF.

This chain uses TRBV11-2 with TRBJ2-7; D may be TRBD2 (6 bases). CDR1 is SGHAT and CDR2 is FQNNGV in the germline V gene. The ends were cut back, 1 base at V and 5 bases at J, with 9 bases in the middle. The CDR3 spans 13 residues. The CDR3 DNA is TGTGCCAGCAGCTTAGCGGGAGTCCACGAGCAGTACTTC. Translating gives CASSLAGVHEQYF.

The chain links TRBV28 to TRBJ1-5, with D possibly TRBD1 on 5 matching bases. With 3 bases removed from V and 3 bases from J, the gap between germline ends came to 12 bases. The CDR3 loop spans 15 amino acids. Germline assignment: CDR1 MDHEN and CDR2 SYDVKM. CDR3 amino acids: CASSFAGPINQPQHF. In nucleotides, the CDR3 is TGTGCCAGCAGTTTTGCGGGACCAATCAATCAGCCCCAGCATTTT.

The chain couples TRBV5-1 to TRBJ2-5, with 11 positions matching TRBD2. The CDR3 sequence is 17 residues long. The germline V gene encodes CDR1 SGHRS and CDR2 YFSETQ. Unmatched junction bases numbered 13, after V lost 7 bases and J lost 2 bases. CDR3 sequence (DNA): TGCGCCAGCTCCCGCTCCCCTAGCGGGGGGTCACAAGAGACCCAGTACTTC. Encoded protein: CASSRSPSGGSQETQYF.

The J gene is TRBJ1-2, the V gene TRBV7-2; no definite D call. The CDR3 is 12 residues long. Germline V lookup: CDR1 SGHTA, CDR2 FQGNSA. Trimming stripped 5 bases from V and 8 bases from J, with 12 bases between. The CDR3 reads CASSPLTGGYTF. In DNA form, the CDR3 reads TGTGCCAGCAGCCCCCTCACGGGGGGCTACACCTTC.

The chain joins TRBV15 to TRBJ1-4, with 8 nucleotides matching TRBD1. The CDR3 loop spans 20 amino acids. Germline V gene sequence: CDR1 LNHNV, CDR2 YYDKDF (reference sequence). The ends lost 7 bases at V and 0 bases at J; junction bases unmatched: 19. The CDR3, as DNA: TGTGCCACCAACAGGGGGGCGGACAGTGGATCCGTTGCAACTAATGAAAAACTGTTTTTT. The encoded protein is CATNRGADSGSVATNEKLFF.

The V gene is TRBV5-1, the J gene TRBJ2-5; D uncertain. The CDR3 extends over 14 amino acids. Trimming left V 0 bases short and J 2 bases short, with 8 bases between. Germline V gives CDR1 SGHRS, CDR2 YFSETQ. Written as DNA, the CDR3 is TGCGCCAGCAGCTTGGGCCCGGAGCAAGAGACCCAGTACTTC. Translation gives CASSLGPEQETQYF.